The present entry profiles one TCR beta chain with its context. What it binds is not known. This sample is drawn from a study of cytomegalovirus exposure and HLA in healthy donors. Points from the study as a whole: Earlier analysis yielded a pattern in which most TCR beta V segments were productive about 90% or about 30% of the time. Listed as cytomegalovirus-associated were about 160 TCR beta chains. It was in a later analysis that TCR association rates were seen to vary by HLA locus, highest for DRB1 and lowest for HLA-C.

PCR used 60 Vbeta primers and 13 Jbeta primers. Libraries were prepared by immunoSEQ multiplex PCR; TCRdb keeps only in-frame clonotypes and omits some of them. The data contain some 120,000 clones, roughly 78% of them singletons. The sequencing input was PBMCs. This TCR came from a male donor in good health and CMV-seronegative.

Here the CDR3 reads CAWRLGGAIEAFF. CDR3 bases: TGTGCCTGGAGGCTGGGGGGGGCCATTGAAGCTTTCTTT. The chain employs TRBV30 and TRBJ1-1; TRBD1 is a possible D gene (6 bases). The germline CDR1 and CDR2 sequences are GTSNPN and SVGIG (reference sequence). CDR3 length equals 13 residues. V was trimmed by 3 bases and J by 7 bases, leaving 15 bases between them.